These 6 T cell receptor beta chains came from one sample sequenced in a study of blood T cell repertoires in COVID-19. Only in-frame clones appear in the TCRdb table, and some are missing; sequencing was by immunoSEQ multiplex PCR. The sample yields 100,000 to 110,000 clones, around four fifths seen once. The sample comprised peripheral blood. Source of these receptors: a man between 65 and 85 years old with active or convalescent COVID-19.

J is TRBJ1-5 and V is TRBV20-1; TRBD1 is a possible D gene (6 bases). The germline CDR1 and CDR2 sequences are DFQATT and SNEGSKA (reference sequence). The CDR3 runs 11 residues. V was shortened by 5 bases and J by 11 bases, with 13 bases between the two germline ends. CDR3 in DNA: TGCAGTGCTCCGGACAGCACCGCCCAGCATTTT. Amino acids: CSAPDSTAQHF.

The chain carries TRBV19 and TRBJ2-6, with 9 nucleotides matching TRBD1. V lost 4 bases and J lost 3; bases outside the gene matches: 7. Looked up from germline, CDR1 is LNHDA and CDR2 is SQIVND (reference sequence). The CDR3 extends over 17 amino acids. CDR3 sequence: CASSTNRGRDGANVLTF. The CDR3 coding sequence is TGTGCCAGTAGTACTAACAGGGGGCGGGATGGGGCCAACGTCCTGACTTTC.

The chain combines TRBV5-6 with TRBJ1-5; 7 bases align to TRBD1. V gave up 4 bases and J gave up 11 bases; unmatched junction bases: 15. This CDR3 is 15 amino acids long. Germline loops: CDR1 SGHDT, CDR2 YYEEEE. In DNA form, the CDR3 reads TGTGCCAGCAGCCCGAAAGGGGGACAGTTTGAAGCCCAGCATTTT. It encodes CASSPKGGQFEAQHF.

V is TRBV5-1 and J is TRBJ2-1, with TRBD1 as a possible D gene (5 bases). The V gene's germline CDR1 is SGHRS and CDR2 YFSETQ. V gave up 2 bases and J gave up 0 bases, with 24 bases separating them. The CDR3 spans 20 residues. CDR3 sequence reads: CASSLNPGWSWESSYNEQFF. The CDR3 DNA reads TGCGCCAGCAGCTTAAACCCAGGGTGGTCATGGGAAAGCTCCTACAATGAGCAGTTCTTC.

The chain recombines TRBV2 with TRBJ2-2; D gene uncertain. CDR3 length: 15 residues. CDR1 and CDR2 from the germline V gene are SNHLY and FYNNEI. Between the trimmed V and J ends, which lost 11 bases and 4 bases, there was a span of 20 bases. Written as DNA, the CDR3 is TGTGCCCCTAAAAGGCGTTTCCGAGGCACCGGGGAGCTGTTTTTT. It specifies CAPKRRFRGTGELFF.

The gene calls are TRBV28 and TRBJ1-2, with 9 bases matching TRBD1. The germline V gene has CDR1 MDHEN and CDR2 SYDVKM. V shed 5 bases and J 2 bases; nucleotides not matched to a gene: 0. The CDR3 is made up of 13 amino acids. The CDR3 is CASSGQGNYGYTF. The CDR3 bases are TGTGCCAGCAGTGGACAGGGGAACTATGGCTACACCTTC.